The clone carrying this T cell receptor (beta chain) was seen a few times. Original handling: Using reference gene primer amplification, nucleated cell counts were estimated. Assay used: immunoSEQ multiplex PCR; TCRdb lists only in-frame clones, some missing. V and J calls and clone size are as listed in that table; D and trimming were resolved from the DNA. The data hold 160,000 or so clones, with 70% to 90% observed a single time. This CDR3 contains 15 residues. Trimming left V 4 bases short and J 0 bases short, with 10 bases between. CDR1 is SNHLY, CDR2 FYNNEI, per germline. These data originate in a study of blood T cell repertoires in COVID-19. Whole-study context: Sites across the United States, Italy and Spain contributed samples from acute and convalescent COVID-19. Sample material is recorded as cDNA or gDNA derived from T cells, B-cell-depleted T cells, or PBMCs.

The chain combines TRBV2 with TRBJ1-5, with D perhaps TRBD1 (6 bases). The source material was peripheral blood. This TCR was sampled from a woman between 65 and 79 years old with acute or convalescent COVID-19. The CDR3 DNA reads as TGTGCCAGCAGTGTGACAGGTCCTAGCAATCAGCCCCAGCATTTT. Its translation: CASSVTGPSNQPQHF.